This is a list of T cell receptor beta chains from one sample in a study of cytomegalovirus exposure and HLA in healthy donors. Sequenced by immunoSEQ multiplex PCR; TCRdb stores in-frame clones only, minus some. Among more than 85,000 clones, around 89% were seen once, and the ten largest hold 1.4% to 1.5%. Sequenced sample: PBMCs. Source of these receptors: a young woman in good health and CMV-seropositive. Each CDR3 is given with its conserved first and last residue. Clone size is stated in some rows and not others, as once, few, many or a class when expanded.

V gene,clone size,J gene,CDR3 protein
TRBV6-1,NA,TRBJ2-7,CASSEPLAGVAGEQYF
TRBV4-2,NA,TRBJ2-2,CASSQEASGGDTGELFF
TRBV6-1,NA,TRBJ1-2,CASSPGTNYGYTF
TRBV28,NA,TRBJ2-5,CASSFSGTSGTDF
TRBV9,NA,TRBJ2-1,CASSGLAGGTIEQFF
TRBV6-5,NA,TRBJ2-7,CASSRTASSYEQYF
TRBV6-6,NA,TRBJ2-7,CASSYSPSQGPEQYF
TRBV18,NA,TRBJ2-5,CASSLDRVQETQYF
TRBV7-3,few,TRBJ2-1,CASSLPGGNEQFF
TRBV28,NA,TRBJ1-1,CASSSTGTSTEAFF
TRBV19,NA,TRBJ1-1,CASTLQGSTEAFF
TRBV9,NA,TRBJ1-1,CASSETGGDVTEAFF
TRBV2,NA,TRBJ1-2,CASNEPGQGARGYGYTF
TRBV30,NA,TRBJ1-2,CAWSVNGGGYTF
TRBV9,NA,TRBJ2-3,CASSVGLGDTQYF
TRBV6-6,NA,TRBJ2-1,CASRQKNYNEQFF
TRBV19,NA,TRBJ1-5,CASKGDSNQPQHF
TRBV5-1,NA,TRBJ2-5,CASRQNPQIQETQYF
TRBV18,once,TRBJ1-2,CASSPRRSGGSPSSDGYTF
TRBV4-1,NA,TRBJ2-1,CASSVTGVSEQFF
TRBV5-1,once,TRBJ2-4,CASSWGTGATKNIQYF
TRBV10-3,NA,TRBJ2-7,CAISGWGSNYEQYF
TRBV20-1,NA,TRBJ2-1,CSAEQGGEQFF
TRBV7-2,once,TRBJ2-7,CASSLDPSSYEQYF
TRBV28,NA,TRBJ1-4,CASSKSLGRSGKLFF
TRBV7-3,NA,TRBJ2-1,CASSLTGLPYNEQFF
TRBV11-2,few,TRBJ1-2,CASSLTGARGYTF
TRBV5-1,NA,TRBJ2-1,CASSLGLAGASEQFF
TRBV7-9,NA,TRBJ2-7,CASSPRSAAYEQYF
TRBV4-3,NA,TRBJ1-2,CASSQSDRGPDPYTF
TRBV4-3,NA,TRBJ2-7,CASSQDRGVYEQYF
TRBV19,NA,TRBJ1-5,CASTPGTGNQPQHF
TRBV5-1,NA,TRBJ2-7,CASSTRGGLADVEQYF
TRBV7-9,NA,TRBJ2-7,CASSSDRVKWYEQYF
TRBV4-3,NA,TRBJ1-1,CASSQDPGQGASKTFF
TRBV5-6,NA,TRBJ2-7,CASTEAGPRSSYEQYF
TRBV28,NA,TRBJ2-7,CASREQGPLAYEQYF
TRBV15,NA,TRBJ2-5,CATSRVVIGETQYF
TRBV5-5,once,TRBJ2-7,CASSFGRGSYEQYF
TRBV6-5,NA,TRBJ2-7,CASSYSGEGSYEQYF
TRBV29-1,once,TRBJ1-1,CSVARAVATEAFF